A selection of T cell receptor beta chains follows, all from one sample in a study of CD8 T cells in Susac syndrome. Via MiXCR, TCRdb re-called the immunoSEQ multiplex PCR reads, giving one row per CDR3 protein. The sample yields 160,000 or so distinct CDR3 sequences, 90% to 95% seen once. The specimen was CD8+ T cells from PBMCs. All receptors come from a human donor with multiple sclerosis. Each CDR3 is given with its conserved first and last residue. D genes are given only for firm matches. Not every row has a clone size; where given, it reads once, few, many or a size class.

TRBV3-1	TRBD2	TRBJ2-7	14	NA	TGTGCCAGCAGCCCCCCGGCGGGGGGCGCCGGGCAGTACTTC	CASSPPAGGAGQYF
TRBV5-1	TRBD1	TRBJ1-1	15	NA	TGCGCCAGCAGTACAGGGGGCGGGCTCCCGACTGAAGCTTTCTTT	CASSTGGGLPTEAFF
TRBV27	NA	TRBJ1-5	17	NA	TGTGCCAGCAGTTCGAGACAGATGCGGAATAGCAATCAGCCCCAGCATTTT	CASSSRQMRNSNQPQHF
TRBV15	NA	TRBJ2-7	13	NA	TGTGCCACCAGCAGAGATCGTGTTGGTGAGCAGTACTTC	CATSRDRVGEQYF
TRBV13	TRBD2	TRBJ2-7	15	NA	TGTGCCAGCAGCTCGACCATAGCGGGGAGATACGAGCAGTACTTC	CASSSTIAGRYEQYF
TRBV27	NA	TRBJ1-2	13	NA	TGTGCCAGCAGTTGGGGATCTAACTATGGCTACACCTTC	CASSWGSNYGYTF
TRBV30	NA	TRBJ1-1	13	NA	TGTGCCTGGAGTGCTCCCTTGGACGATGAAGCTTTCTTT	CAWSAPLDDEAFF
TRBV28	TRBD2	TRBJ2-3	14	NA	TGTGCCAGCAGAGGAGCGGGGGGGATGGATACGCAGTATTTT	CASRGAGGMDTQYF
TRBV27	NA	TRBJ2-7	14	NA	TGTGCCAGCAGTTTATCGGCAGGCTCCTACGAGCAGTACTTC	CASSLSAGSYEQYF
TRBV6-5	NA	TRBJ2-7	13	NA	TGTGCCAGCAGTTACTCGAGCGGAAGCGAGCAGTACTTC	CASSYSSGSEQYF
TRBV27	NA	TRBJ1-5	14	NA	TGTGCCAGCAGTCCTCGGGGGCGCGGGCAGCCCCAGCATTTT	CASSPRGRGQPQHF
TRBV6-5	NA	TRBJ2-1	15	NA	TGTGCCAGCAGTTACTCGCGTCGGGGGCACAATGAGCAGTTCTTC	CASSYSRRGHNEQFF
TRBV9	TRBD2	TRBJ2-1	15	NA	TGTGCCAGCGGGCCCGTAGCGGGCCGTTACAATGAGCAGTTCTTC	CASGPVAGRYNEQFF
TRBV24-1	NA	TRBJ2-7	13	NA	TGTGCCACCAGTGATTCCAGGGCGTACGAGCAGTACTTC	CATSDSRAYEQYF
TRBV4-3	TRBD2	TRBJ2-3	17	NA	TGCGCCAGCAGCCAAGATTCCCCAGGGAGGGTTTCAGATACGCAGTATTTT	CASSQDSPGRVSDTQYF
TRBV7-9	NA	TRBJ2-5	12	NA	TGTGCCAGCAGCGGAGCGTGGGAGACCCAGTACTTC	CASSGAWETQYF
TRBV7-2	NA	TRBJ2-1	14	NA	TGTGCCAGCAGCCTCCTAGGGGGGGGCAATGAGCAGTTCTTC	CASSLLGGGNEQFF
TRBV5-6	TRBD2	TRBJ2-7	17	NA	TGTGCCAGCAGCTTGGGGCTAGCGGGGGCCCAGGCCTACGAGCAGTACTTC	CASSLGLAGAQAYEQYF
TRBV20-1	TRBD1	TRBJ1-1	13	NA	TGCAGTGCTTCACAGGGGTTCGGCACTGAAGCTTTCTTT	CSASQGFGTEAFF
TRBV15	TRBD1	TRBJ2-7	16	NA	TGTGCCACCAGCAGATGGACAGGCCGAACCATCTACGAGCAGTACTTC	CATSRWTGRTIYEQYF
TRBV4-3	TRBD1	TRBJ2-1	14	few	TGCGCCAGCAGCCCGACTACAGGGGGCGATGAGCAGTTCTTC	CASSPTTGGDEQFF
TRBV20-1	NA	TRBJ1-2	12	NA	TGCAGTGCTAGAGTTGCCCGCGGGGGCTACACCTTC	CSARVARGGYTF
TRBV29-1	NA	TRBJ2-7	12	NA	TGCAGCGGGTTGGATAGCTCCTACGAGCAGTACTTC	CSGLDSSYEQYF
TRBV3-1	NA	TRBJ1-2	13	NA	TGTGCCAGCAGCCAGCCAGACGTCTATGGCTACACCTTC	CASSQPDVYGYTF
TRBV14	NA	TRBJ2-7	15	NA	TGTGCCAGCAGCCAAGGCCGGGGTCCCTCCTACGAGCAGTACTTC	CASSQGRGPSYEQYF
TRBV7-9	TRBD1	TRBJ1-2	13	few	TGTGCCAGCAGTTTAGGGACAGGGGACGGCTACACCTTC	CASSLGTGDGYTF
TRBV29-1	NA	TRBJ2-1	12	NA	TGCAGCGTTGAACTTTCCGGGCCTGAGCAGTTCTTC	CSVELSGPEQFF
TRBV4-1	NA	TRBJ2-2	12	NA	TGCGCCAGCAGCCAAGGATCCGGGGAGCTGTTTTTT	CASSQGSGELFF
TRBV7-8	NA	TRBJ1-2	16	NA	TGTGCCAGCAGCTTAGTGGAGGCGGGCGAAGAGGTTGGCTACACCTTC	CASSLVEAGEEVGYTF
TRBV7-9	TRBD2	TRBJ2-5	18	NA	TGTGCCAGCAGCTCCTTCGGTTCCAATTCGGGAGGGGAAGAGACCCAGTACTTC	CASSSFGSNSGGEETQYF
TRBV2	NA	TRBJ1-1	13	NA	TGTGCCAGCACCGAGACTGGGAACACTGAAGCTTTCTTT	CASTETGNTEAFF
TRBV4-1	NA	TRBJ2-3	13	NA	TGCGCCAGCAGCCAAGAGGGCGCAGATACGCAGTATTTT	CASSQEGADTQYF
TRBV7-2	NA	TRBJ1-5	14	NA	TGTGCCAGCAGCTTAGGGGGCACTGAGTCGCCCCAGCATTTT	CASSLGGTESPQHF
TRBV9	TRBD1	TRBJ2-3	14	NA	TGTGCCAGCAGCGTCCCAGACAGGGCAGATACGCAGTATTTT	CASSVPDRADTQYF
TRBV10-3	NA	TRBJ2-1	11	NA	TGTGCCATCAGTGAGACTAATGAGCAGTTCTTC	CAISETNEQFF
TRBV6-5	NA	TRBJ2-6	20	NA	TGTGCCAGCAGTTACTCGGTAATTGGAACGGCCTCCTCTGGGGCCAACGTCCTGACTTTC	CASSYSVIGTASSGANVLTF
TRBV5-1	NA	TRBJ2-1	12	once	TGCGCCAGCAAACTCGGGACCTCGGGGGAGTTCTTC	CASKLGTSGEFF
TRBV27	NA	TRBJ2-7	13	once	TGTGCCAGCAGTTTATACTCCACAGGCGAGCAGTACTTC	CASSLYSTGEQYF
TRBV6-2/TRBV6-3	NA	TRBJ2-1	13	NA	TGTGCCAGCAGTTACTCGAATCTCAATGAGCAGTTCTTC	CASSYSNLNEQFF
TRBV20-1	NA	TRBJ2-1	13	few	TGCAGTGCTAGCGGTAGCTCCTACAATGAGCAGTTCTTC	CSASGSSYNEQFF
TRBV29-1	NA	TRBJ2-1	11	once	TGCAACTCCGGGGTTTACAATGAGCAGTTCTTC	CNSGVYNEQFF
TRBV20-1	TRBD2	TRBJ2-5	14	NA	TGCAGTGCTAGACTAGCGGGGGATCAAGAGACCCAGTACTTC	CSARLAGDQETQYF
TRBV13	NA	TRBJ2-3	12	NA	TGTGCCAGCAGCTCGCATATTGATACGCAGTATTTT	CASSSHIDTQYF
TRBV27	NA	TRBJ1-5	16	NA	TGTGCCAGCAGTTTAACAGTGAGGTCGAGCAATCAGCCCCAGCATTTT	CASSLTVRSSNQPQHF
TRBV7-9	NA	TRBJ1-1	12	NA	TGTGCCAGCAGCTCCCACGACACTGAAGCTTTCTTT	CASSSHDTEAFF
TRBV6-4	NA	TRBJ2-5	14	NA	TGTGCCAGCAGTGACTCAACAGGGTGGGAGACCCAGTACTTC	CASSDSTGWETQYF
TRBV29-1	NA	TRBJ1-4	14	NA	TGCAGCGTTGTCTCGACCGAGTATAATGAAAAACTGTTTTTT	CSVVSTEYNEKLFF
TRBV20-1	TRBD1	TRBJ2-7	13	NA	TGCAGTGCTAGACCGGACAGGGGCTACGAGCAGTACTTC	CSARPDRGYEQYF
TRBV29-1	TRBD2	TRBJ2-1	14	NA	TGCAGCGTTACCGCGGGGGGGCTCGACAATGAGCAGTTCTTC	CSVTAGGLDNEQFF
TRBV3-1	NA	TRBJ2-5	15	NA	TGTGCCAGCAGCCAAGTTGGGGGACGTCAAGAGACCCAGTACTTC	CASSQVGGRQETQYF
TRBV20-1	NA	TRBJ1-3	14	NA	TGCAGTGCTAGCGAACGACACTCTGGAAACACCATATATTTT	CSASERHSGNTIYF
TRBV7-9	NA	TRBJ2-5	13	NA	TGTGCCAGCAGCGGGCCGCTAAACGAGACCCAGTACTTC	CASSGPLNETQYF
TRBV20-1	NA	TRBJ2-1	15	NA	TGCAGTGCTAGGGAACTCGGGCAGGCCTACAATGAGCAGTTCTTC	CSARELGQAYNEQFF